The 18 T cell receptor beta chains in this list originate from one sample, sequenced in a study of cytomegalovirus exposure and HLA in healthy donors. Sequencing used immunoSEQ multiplex PCR; TCRdb keeps in-frame clones, though not all of them. The data show over 200,000 clones, about 91% seen once. Sequencing was carried out using PBMCs. These receptors were obtained from a woman under 30 in good health and CMV-seronegative.

This chain connects TRBV30 to TRBJ2-3; 10 positions match TRBD2. Germline CDR1 and CDR2: GTSNPN and SVGIG (reference sequence). The CDR3 is 14 amino acids. The V and J ends lost 4 bases and 4 bases, in that order; junction bases with no gene match: 5. The CDR3 nucleotides read TGTGCCTGGACTCCAGCGGGAGGGGCAGATACGCAGTATTTT. Amino acids: CAWTPAGGADTQYF. The full variable domain, with the rest looked up from reference TRBV30 and TRBJ2-3, is SQTIHQWPATLVQPVGSPLSLECTVEGTSNPNLYWYRQAAGRGLQLLFYSVGIGQISSEVPQNLSASRPQDRQFILSSKKLLLSDSGFYLCAWTPAGGADTQYFGPGTRLTVL.

J is TRBJ2-2 and V is TRBV27; TRBD2 matches 7 bases. The ends lost 10 bases at V and 1 base at J; junction bases unmatched: 12. The CDR3 runs to 16 residues. Germline CDR1 is MNHEY and CDR2 is SMNVEV (reference sequence). The CDR3 loop is CATAPRLAVNTGELFF. The CDR3 coding sequence is TGTGCCACTGCCCCCCGGCTAGCGGTGAACACCGGGGAGCTGTTTTTT.

The rearrangement joins TRBV27 to TRBJ2-7, with D tentatively TRBD2 (5 bases). Between the trimmed V and J ends, which lost 0 bases and 3 bases, there was a span of 15 bases. Germline V gives CDR1 MNHEY, CDR2 SMNVEV (reference sequence). The CDR3 runs 16 residues. CDR3 sequence (DNA): TGTGCCAGCAGTTTATCGGTAGGAGGCTCCCTCTACGAGCAGTACTTC. This translates into CASSLSVGGSLYEQYF.

The chain combines TRBV27 with TRBJ1-5, with 8 bases aligning to TRBD1. Losses at the gene ends were 9 bases for V and 5 bases for J; bases not matched to a gene: 6. The V gene's germline CDR1 is MNHEY and CDR2 SMNVEV (reference sequence). This CDR3 has 13 amino acids. CDR3 DNA sequence: TGTGCCAGGGTCAGGGGGCGCGATCAGCCCCAGCATTTT. Translated, it gives CARVRGRDQPQHF.

V usage is TRBV5-1 and J usage is TRBJ2-5; TRBD2 matches at 13 bases. The J segment lost 2 bases and the V segment lost 2 bases, leaving 3 bases of the junction unmatched. Germline V gives CDR1 SGHRS, CDR2 YFSETQ. The CDR3 is 16 amino acids. CDR3 protein: CASSLQGLAGQETQYF. Here the CDR3 DNA reads TGCGCCAGCAGCTTACAGGGACTAGCGGGACAAGAGACCCAGTACTTC.

The rearrangement links TRBV19 to TRBJ1-1, with 7 bases lining up with TRBD1. The CDR3 is 14 residues long. CDR1 is LNHDA and CDR2 is SQIVND in the germline V gene (reference sequence). The V segment lost 6 bases and the J segment 1 base; nucleotides outside the gene matches: 5. The CDR3 DNA reads TGTGCCAGTAGAGACAGGGCGTGGAACACTGAAGCTTTCTTT. This encodes CASRDRAWNTEAFF.

The chain has TRBV27 and TRBJ1-1; no reliable D call. V was clipped by 7 bases and J by 4 bases, with 16 bases between them. The CDR3 runs to 14 residues. CDR1 and CDR2 (germline): MNHEY, SMNVEV (reference sequence). The CDR3 sequence: CASKNEGASTEAFF. Written as DNA, the CDR3 is TGTGCCAGCAAAAATGAGGGTGCAAGCACTGAAGCTTTCTTT.

V is TRBV19 and J is TRBJ2-3; D is possibly TRBD1 (5 bases). CDR1 is LNHDA, CDR2 SQIVND, per germline (reference sequence). Trimming stripped 5 bases from V and 4 bases from J, with 13 bases between. The CDR3 covers 14 residues. The CDR3 loop reads CASSRIQGPDTQYF. The DNA for the CDR3 is TGTGCCAGTAGTCGGATTCAGGGTCCAGATACGCAGTATTTT.

The chain has TRBV27 and TRBJ2-1; 8 bases align to TRBD2. This CDR3 is built from 13 residues. V was pared by 2 bases and J by 10 bases, with 4 bases of the junction left unmatched. Germline lookup yields CDR1 MNHEY and CDR2 SMNVEV (reference sequence). CDR3 DNA sequence: TGTGCCAGCAGTTTACGGGAGGGAGGCGAGCAGTTCTTC. Residues: CASSLREGGEQFF.

Here the CDR3 DNA reads TGCGCCAGCAGCCAGCGGGGTGACAATGAGCAGTTCTTC. Translation gives CASSQRGDNEQFF. The gene calls are TRBV5-1 and TRBJ2-1; TRBD2 aligns across 7 bases. The V and J ends lost 4 bases and 5 bases, in that order; junction bases with no gene match: 3. The CDR3 loop spans 13 amino acids. CDR1 is SGHRS, CDR2 YFSETQ, per germline.

The genes are TRBV7-2 and TRBJ2-3; 11 nucleotides match TRBD2. Germline V CDR1 and CDR2: SGHTA, FQGNSA. Trimming took 1 base from V and 1 from J; bases not matched to a gene: 10. The CDR3 covers 19 residues. The chain's CDR3 is CASSLELRLAGGGTDTQYF. CDR3 bases: TGTGCCAGCAGCTTAGAATTGAGGCTAGCGGGAGGAGGCACAGATACGCAGTATTTT.

The gene calls are TRBV9 and TRBJ2-1; tentatively, D is TRBD2 (7 bases). Trimming cost V 3 bases and J 5 bases, with 18 bases left between them. Germline V gene data show CDR1 as SGDLS and CDR2 as YYNGEE. The CDR3 is 16 residues long. The chain's CDR3 is CASSAEGGDLNNEQFF. Written as DNA, the CDR3 is TGTGCCAGCAGCGCTGAGGGGGGGGACTTAAACAATGAGCAGTTCTTC.

The chain is built from TRBV7-2 and TRBJ2-3; D gene uncertain. Trimming left V 6 bases short and J 4 bases short, with 8 bases between. The CDR3 is 12 residues long. Per the germline V gene, CDR1 is SGHTA and CDR2 is FQGNSA. Written as DNA, the CDR3 is TGTGCCAGCAGTCGCAGTCCAGATACGCAGTATTTT. Protein product: CASSRSPDTQYF. The full variable domain, rest sourced from reference TRBV7-2 and TRBJ2-3, is GAGVSQSPSNKVTEKGKDVELRCDPISGHTALYWYRQSLGQGLEFLIYFQGNSAPDKSGLPSDRFSAERTGGSVSTLTIQRTQQEDSAVYLCASSRSPDTQYFGPGTRLTVL.

The CDR3 sequence is CASSPPRGTDTQYF. The CDR3 DNA sequence: TGTGCCAGCTCACCACCACGAGGGACAGATACGCAGTATTTT. The rearrangement links TRBV18 to TRBJ2-3; perhaps TRBD2 as D (5 bases). The CDR3 loop spans 14 amino acids. From germline, CDR1 is KGHSH and CDR2 LQKENI. Trimming stripped 0 bases from V and 3 bases from J, with 7 bases between.

The rearrangement links TRBV30 to TRBJ2-2; D may be TRBD2 (7 bases). This CDR3 comprises 12 residues. The germline gives CDR1 GTSNPN, CDR2 SVGIG (reference sequence). Trimming took off 4 bases at V and 6 bases at J, with 9 bases between the two ends. The CDR3 nucleotides are TGTGCCTGGATGGGGGGGCCCGGGGAGCTGTTTTTT. Protein sequence: CAWMGGPGELFF. Complete variable domain (other parts from reference TRBV30 and TRBJ2-2): SQTIHQWPATLVQPVGSPLSLECTVEGTSNPNLYWYRQAAGRGLQLLFYSVGIGQISSEVPQNLSASRPQDRQFILSSKKLLLSDSGFYLCAWMGGPGELFFGEGSRLTVL.

The chain uses TRBV1 and TRBJ1-1. TRBV1 is a pseudogene. CDR3 length: 17 amino acids. CDR3: CTSSQRVRSGMNTEAFF. CDR3 coding DNA: TGCACCAGCAGCCAAAGGGTCAGGTCGGGAATGAACACTGAAGCTTTCTTT.

J is TRBJ2-2 and V is TRBV6-6; 9 bases are shared with TRBD2. Germline values: CDR1 MNHNY, CDR2 SVGAGI (reference sequence). This CDR3 is 14 amino acids long. V shed 7 bases, J shed 4 bases, and the junction held 4 bases outside the gene matches. The CDR3, as DNA: TGTGCCAGCAACCTAGCGGGATCCACCGGGGAGCTGTTTTTT. Translated: CASNLAGSTGELFF.

The rearrangement joins TRBV5-1 to TRBJ2-5, with D possibly being TRBD2 (6 bases). This CDR3 has 14 residues. V was shortened by 3 bases and J by 5 bases, with 14 bases between the two germline ends. Germline V CDR1 and CDR2: SGHRS, YFSETQ. DNA of the CDR3: TGCGCCAGCAGCTCGGGAGAGGGTCGGGAGACCCAGTACTTC. It yields the protein CASSSGEGRETQYF. Supplemented by reference TRBV5-1 and TRBJ2-5, the full variable domain reads KAGVTQTPRYLIKTRGQQVTLSCSPISGHRSVSWYQQTPGQGLQFLFEYFSETQRNKGNFPGRFSGRQFSNSRSEMNVSTLELGDSALYLCASSSGEGRETQYFGPGTRLLVL.